This entry describes one TCR beta chain. A few counts support this clone. Its antigen remains unidentified. No much larger clone exists at a distance of one base, and base qualities are not known. The entire amount of isolated RNA was reverse transcribed using the High Capacity cDNA Reverse Transcription Kit, so the sequenced TCRB transcripts were expressed ones. Naive, central memory and regulatory T cell samples underwent deep immunoSEQ sequencing, averaging about 3.57 million total reads per sample. After sorted cells were lysed in RLT buffer, RNA was extracted with DNase-treated RNeasy Micro or Mini kits, with the choice depending on cell number. Each cell subset was processed separately to prevent cross-contamination, with patient and healthy donor samples processed together. TCRB sequences were amplified from cDNA with the immunoSEQ multiplex PCR, producing 87-bp fragments spanning the CDR3 region. The amplicons were sequenced using the Illumina HiSeq platform. The authors' analysis ran thus. Synthetic template baselines were used to correct PCR bias computationally, reads within Hamming distance 2 were collapsed together, and singletons that could not be merged were discarded. Reads were aligned against IMGT to assign V, D and J genes, CDR3 length and insertions or deletions at six rearrangement sites. Within each subset, clonotype counts were normalized to sorted cell number, after which true diversity and Gini coefficients were computed with the tcR R package. Repertoire sharing was quantified using the overlap coefficient calculated on TCRB nucleotide sequences. As a proxy for the pre-selection repertoire, out-of-frame TCRB sequences from naive cells were analyzed. Imported from immuneACCESS, the table was reduced by TCRdb to in-frame sequences with V and J called. These copies leave out some clones; in studies compared against another copy, an unresolved V gene accounts for under half, and the cause of the remainder is not known. V and J calls and clone size are copied from that table; D and trimming were computed from the DNA. The sample table contains more than 550,000 clones; only one count was recorded for around 15% of them. The top ten hold approximately 0.043% of the sample.

This sample is part of a study of beta chain features in type 1 diabetes (dated by TCRdb to the late 2010s). Some background on the complete study: No differences in mean age, gender distribution, total cell number or subset yield were found between patients and healthy donors. A total of some 100,000,000 sorted cells were examined across all samples, and a strong correlation was observed between cell number per subset and RNA yield. The study compared the TCRB repertoires of sorted circulating CD4+ T cell subsets in recently diagnosed type 1 diabetes patients with those in matched healthy donors. Regulatory and stem cell-like memory subsets were isolated from only 8 patients and roughly 8 healthy donors, whereas naive and central memory subsets came from all 30 or so donors.

Based on the germline V gene, the CDR1 and CDR2 sequences are SGHAT and FQNNGV. The CDR3 starts with the cysteine, ends with the phenylalanine, and has 17 residues. The DNA shown is the 51-base CDR3, in frame from base 1. Trimmed from V: 1 base; trimmed from J: 5 bases; junction bases lacking a gene match: 9. The research as a whole found: Because cDNA was sequenced instead of genomic DNA, highly expressing activated cells could be over-represented, though the groups showed no difference in activation or CD3 levels. The naive, central memory and regulatory TCRB repertoires appeared to resemble one another more closely among patients than among healthy donors. Type 1 diabetes patients showed a moderate but significant shortening of TCRB CDR3 length in all four CD4+ subsets. Shorter templates might be favored by PCR, yet because patient and control samples were amplified and corrected together, any such skew would affect both groups equally. Fewer insertions and more nucleotide deletions at VDJ recombination sites were observed in patients with type 1 diabetes, implying thymic rearrangement abnormalities. HLA sub-analyses involved small numbers of individuals, so any influence of HLA type on TCRB rearrangement remained unresolved.

Each donor gave one peripheral blood draw, roughly 110 mL on average, collected into heparinised tubes. A BD FACSAria II and a panel including CD45RO, CCR7, CD25, CD127, CD95 and CD27 were used to sort naive, central memory, regulatory and stem cell-like memory CD4+ T cells. A purity above 98% was achieved for all sorted populations. PBMCs were isolated immediately by Lymphoprep density gradient centrifugation and stained directly without culture. Samples were stained and sorted in pairs, with one healthy donor and one patient per experiment, so that batch effects were minimized. The clonotype originates from a young man with type 1 diabetes. The sequenced sample was naive CD4+ T cells from blood. The cell subset or site label here, explained by the study, means: true naive CD4+ T cells. The rearrangement combines TRBV11-2 with TRBJ2-4; 9 bases in the middle match TRBD2. The CDR3 loop reads CASSLGDGGRDENIQYF. The nucleotides are TGTGCCAGCAGCTTAGGAGACGGCGGGAGGGATGAAAACATTCAGTACTTC.